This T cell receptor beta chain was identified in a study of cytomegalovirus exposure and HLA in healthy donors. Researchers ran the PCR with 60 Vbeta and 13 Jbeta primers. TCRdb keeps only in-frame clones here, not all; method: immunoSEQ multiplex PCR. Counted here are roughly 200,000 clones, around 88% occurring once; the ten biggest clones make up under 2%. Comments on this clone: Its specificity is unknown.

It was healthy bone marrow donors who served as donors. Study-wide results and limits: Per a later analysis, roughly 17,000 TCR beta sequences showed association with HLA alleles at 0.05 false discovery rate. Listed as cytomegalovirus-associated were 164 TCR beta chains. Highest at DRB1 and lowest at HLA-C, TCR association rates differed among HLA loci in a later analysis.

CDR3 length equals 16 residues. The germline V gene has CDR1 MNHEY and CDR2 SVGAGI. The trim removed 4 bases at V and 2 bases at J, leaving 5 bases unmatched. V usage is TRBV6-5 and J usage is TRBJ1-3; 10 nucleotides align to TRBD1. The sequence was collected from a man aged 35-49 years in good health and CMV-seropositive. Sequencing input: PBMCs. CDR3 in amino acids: CASSSTGGIPGNTIYF. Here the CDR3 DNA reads TGTGCCAGCAGTTCGACAGGGGGCATCCCTGGAAACACCATATATTTT.